A single sample gave rise to the 4 T cell receptor beta chains below, sequenced in a study of shared clonotypes between healthy human individuals. TCRdb's copy holds only in-frame clones and misses some; the assay was immunoSEQ multiplex PCR. Of roughly 2.5 million clones listed, around nine tenths are singletons. The source material was naive CD4+ T cells sorted from blood. Documented subset: CD45RA+ positively selected. The source of these receptors is a man aged 18 to 30 in good health.

The rearrangement uses TRBV27 and TRBJ2-6; 7 bases agree with TRBD1. CDR1 is MNHEY, CDR2 SMNVEV, per germline (reference sequence). The CDR3 runs to 18 residues. The junction had 12 bases not matched to a gene; V was cut back by 7 bases and J by 0 bases. This CDR3 reads CASKDQGRGPSGANVLTF. CDR3 coding DNA: TGTGCCAGCAAGGATCAGGGAAGGGGGCCCTCTGGGGCCAACGTCCTGACTTTC.

The chain combines TRBV5-6 with TRBJ2-2; 9 bases match TRBD2. The ends lost 2 bases at V and 4 bases at J; junction bases unmatched: 3. From germline, CDR1 is SGHDT and CDR2 YYEEEE. The CDR3 runs to 15 residues. CDR3 residues: CASSFASGATGELFF. DNA of the CDR3: TGTGCCAGCAGCTTCGCTAGCGGGGCCACCGGGGAGCTGTTTTTT.

V usage is TRBV27 and J usage is TRBJ1-2; 7 bases line up with TRBD1. V lost 8 bases and J lost 7; bases outside the gene matches: 13. This CDR3 contains 14 residues. Germline CDR1 MNHEY, CDR2 SMNVEV (reference sequence). The CDR3 region is CASGVLHQGGGYTF. DNA for the CDR3: TGTGCCAGCGGCGTTCTCCATCAGGGGGGTGGCTACACCTTC.

This clone has just one count. The sample contains more than one DNA sequence encoding this CDR3. The chain recombines TRBV7-9 with TRBJ1-1, with D uncertain. V was clipped by 1 base and J by 4 bases, with 7 bases between them. CDR1 is SEHNR, CDR2 FQNEAQ, per germline (reference sequence). The CDR3 contains 13 residues. The CDR3 is CASSLGGGTEAFF. CDR3 sequence (DNA): TGTGCCAGCAGCTTAGGGGGTGGCACTGAAGCTTTCTTT.